Listed below are T cell receptor beta chains from one sample, sequenced in a study of blood T cell repertoires in COVID-19. Profiling relied on immunoSEQ multiplex PCR, and the TCRdb table lists in-frame clones only, not all of them. The sample shows 250,000 to 300,000 clones, about 90% of them seen only once. Sequencing was performed on peripheral blood. The receptors derive from a woman aged 45 to 65 who had recovered from COVID-19. CDR3s include the opening cysteine and the closing phenylalanine or tryptophan. A D gene is named only where the DNA matches it firmly. Where a row states a size, it is once, few, many or the class of an expanded clone; other rows omit it.

d_call: TRBD1
v_call: TRBV5-1
clone_size: -
j_call: TRBJ2-2
cdr3_nt: TGCGCCAGCAGCCCGCAGACAGGGGGCACCACCGGGGAGCTGTTTTTT
cdr3_aa: CASSPQTGGTTGELFF

d_call: TRBD1
v_call: TRBV5-1
clone_size: once
j_call: TRBJ1-1
cdr3_nt: TGCGCCAGCAGCTACGACAGGGGTCTTAGTTTATTTCGTAACACTGAAGCTTTCTTT
cdr3_aa: CASSYDRGLSLFRNTEAFF

d_call: -
v_call: TRBV5-1
clone_size: -
j_call: TRBJ1-4
cdr3_nt: TGCGCCAGCATGATGAGGGCGGGGGAAAAACTGTTTTTT
cdr3_aa: CASMMRAGEKLFF

d_call: TRBD2
v_call: TRBV30
clone_size: once
j_call: TRBJ2-7
cdr3_nt: TGTGCCTGGAAACAGCCTAGCGAGCGGGGGGGCTACGAGCAGTACTTC
cdr3_aa: CAWKQPSERGGYEQYF

d_call: -
v_call: TRBV7-9
clone_size: -
j_call: TRBJ2-7
cdr3_nt: TGTGCCAGCAGCGTTCCGGGAGTAACCTACGAGCAGTACTTC
cdr3_aa: CASSVPGVTYEQYF

d_call: -
v_call: TRBV5-1
clone_size: -
j_call: TRBJ1-2
cdr3_nt: TGCGCCAGCAGCTTGGATGGCAGTGTCCTCTATGGCTACACCTTC
cdr3_aa: CASSLDGSVLYGYTF

d_call: -
v_call: TRBV18
clone_size: -
j_call: TRBJ2-1
cdr3_nt: TGTGCCAGCTCACCCCCGAAGGGAGCGAGCTACAATGAGCAGTTCTTC
cdr3_aa: CASSPPKGASYNEQFF

d_call: -
v_call: TRBV4-1
clone_size: -
j_call: TRBJ2-1
cdr3_nt: TGCGCCAGCAGCCAAGTGGACATCCTTGTTTACAATGAGCAGTTCTTC
cdr3_aa: CASSQVDILVYNEQFF

d_call: -
v_call: TRBV10-3
clone_size: -
j_call: TRBJ2-3
cdr3_nt: TGTGCCATCAGTGACCTAGCCCCTAGCACAGATACGCAGTATTTT
cdr3_aa: CAISDLAPSTDTQYF

d_call: -
v_call: TRBV6-5
clone_size: -
j_call: TRBJ1-1
cdr3_nt: TGTGCCAGCAGTTCTCCCGCTGAAGCTTTCTTT
cdr3_aa: CASSSPAEAFF

d_call: -
v_call: TRBV5-4
clone_size: -
j_call: TRBJ1-2
cdr3_nt: TGTGCCAGCAGCTCTATAGTGGACAGCCTCACTAACTATGGCTACACCTTC
cdr3_aa: CASSSIVDSLTNYGYTF

d_call: -
v_call: TRBV7-2
clone_size: -
j_call: TRBJ1-5
cdr3_nt: TGTGCCAGCAGCTCCTTTGAGGTCGCCAATCAGCCCCAGCATTTT
cdr3_aa: CASSSFEVANQPQHF

d_call: TRBD2
v_call: TRBV4-1
clone_size: -
j_call: TRBJ2-1
cdr3_nt: TGCGCCAGCAGCCAAGATCCTAGCGGTCACTCCTACAATGAGCAGTTCTTC
cdr3_aa: CASSQDPSGHSYNEQFF

d_call: TRBD2
v_call: TRBV6-1
clone_size: -
j_call: TRBJ2-2
cdr3_nt: TGTGCCAGCAGTGAAAGACAACTAGCGGTGAACACCGGGGAGCTGTTTTTT
cdr3_aa: CASSERQLAVNTGELFF

d_call: -
v_call: TRBV2
clone_size: -
j_call: TRBJ1-1
cdr3_nt: TGTGCCAGCTTCAACGGTGAAGCTTTCTTT
cdr3_aa: CASFNGEAFF

d_call: -
v_call: TRBV9
clone_size: -
j_call: TRBJ2-1
cdr3_nt: TGTGCCAGCAGCGTAGGGGATCGTGGTTGGGGGGTTTCCTACAATGAGCAGTTCTTC
cdr3_aa: CASSVGDRGWGVSYNEQFF

d_call: TRBD2
v_call: TRBV9
clone_size: -
j_call: TRBJ2-3
cdr3_nt: TGTGCCAGCAGCCTCGGACTAGCGGGAGATACGCAGTATTTT
cdr3_aa: CASSLGLAGDTQYF

d_call: TRBD2
v_call: TRBV30
clone_size: -
j_call: TRBJ2-1
cdr3_nt: TGTGGGGGAGATACCGGGACTAGCGGGGTTCGTGAGCAGTTCTTC
cdr3_aa: CGGDTGTSGVREQFF

d_call: -
v_call: TRBV5-1
clone_size: -
j_call: TRBJ1-1
cdr3_nt: TGCGCCAGCAGCTTTAACAGGAACACTGAAGCTTTCTTT
cdr3_aa: CASSFNRNTEAFF

d_call: -
v_call: TRBV6-5
clone_size: -
j_call: TRBJ1-5
cdr3_nt: TGTGCCAGCAGTCCGGGGGGAAATCAGCCCCAGCATTTT
cdr3_aa: CASSPGGNQPQHF

d_call: TRBD1
v_call: TRBV10-2
clone_size: -
j_call: TRBJ1-2
cdr3_nt: TGCGCCAGCAGTGAGATACGGGACAGGGGGGTCTATGGCTACACCTTC
cdr3_aa: CASSEIRDRGVYGYTF

d_call: -
v_call: TRBV29-1
clone_size: -
j_call: TRBJ1-1
cdr3_nt: TGCAGCGCCCGCTCGTCCAGGGCTAACACTGAAGCTTTCTTT
cdr3_aa: CSARSSRANTEAFF

d_call: TRBD1
v_call: TRBV5-6
clone_size: -
j_call: TRBJ1-2
cdr3_nt: TGTGCCAGCAGCTTGTGGGACAGGGGCTATGGCTACACCTTC
cdr3_aa: CASSLWDRGYGYTF

d_call: -
v_call: TRBV5-1
clone_size: -
j_call: TRBJ2-7
cdr3_nt: TGCGCCAGCAGCTTGAACGGACCGGGGGGCGGTTACGAGCAGTACTTC
cdr3_aa: CASSLNGPGGGYEQYF

d_call: -
v_call: TRBV4-3
clone_size: once
j_call: TRBJ2-5
cdr3_nt: TGCGCCAGCAGCCAAGTGAGCGGGCAAGAGACCCAGTACTTC
cdr3_aa: CASSQVSGQETQYF

d_call: -
v_call: TRBV5-4
clone_size: few
j_call: TRBJ1-1
cdr3_nt: TGTGCCAGCAGCCTTGGACAGCGAACGACTGAAGCTTTCTTT
cdr3_aa: CASSLGQRTTEAFF

d_call: TRBD1
v_call: TRBV7-3
clone_size: once
j_call: TRBJ2-7
cdr3_nt: TGTGCCAGCAGCCTGACGGGACAGTCCTACGAGCAGTACTTC
cdr3_aa: CASSLTGQSYEQYF

d_call: -
v_call: TRBV4-2
clone_size: -
j_call: TRBJ2-7
cdr3_nt: TGTGCCAGCAGCCAAGTAGCCGCACGCGAGCAGTACTTC
cdr3_aa: CASSQVAAREQYF

d_call: -
v_call: TRBV5-1
clone_size: -
j_call: TRBJ2-2
cdr3_nt: TGCGCCAGCAGCGCAACAGTAAACAGGAACACCGGGGAGCTGTTTTTT
cdr3_aa: CASSATVNRNTGELFF

d_call: TRBD2
v_call: TRBV7-9
clone_size: -
j_call: TRBJ2-7
cdr3_nt: TGTGCCAGCAGCTTATCGGCGGGAGGACGAGACTACGAGCAGTACTTC
cdr3_aa: CASSLSAGGRDYEQYF

d_call: TRBD2
v_call: TRBV6-4
clone_size: -
j_call: TRBJ2-5
cdr3_nt: TGTGCCAGCCCCACCGCTATAGCGGGAGACCCACGGGAGACCCAGTACTTC
cdr3_aa: CASPTAIAGDPRETQYF

d_call: TRBD1
v_call: TRBV7-9
clone_size: -
j_call: TRBJ2-2
cdr3_nt: TGTGCCAGCAGCCCCGGGACAGGGGGCGTAGGGACCGGGGAGCTGTTTTTT
cdr3_aa: CASSPGTGGVGTGELFF

d_call: TRBD1
v_call: TRBV4-1
clone_size: once
j_call: TRBJ1-2
cdr3_nt: TGCGCCAGCAGCCAAGGGGGGACAGGCGAAAACTATGGCTACACCTTC
cdr3_aa: CASSQGGTGENYGYTF

d_call: -
v_call: TRBV27
clone_size: -
j_call: TRBJ1-2
cdr3_nt: TGTGCCAGCAGTTTACGACAGCCAGGAACATATGGCTACACCTTC
cdr3_aa: CASSLRQPGTYGYTF

d_call: TRBD2
v_call: TRBV9
clone_size: -
j_call: TRBJ2-1
cdr3_nt: TGTGCCAGCAGCGCTGGGACTAGCGGCTATAGCTCCTACAATGAGCAGTTCTTC
cdr3_aa: CASSAGTSGYSSYNEQFF

d_call: -
v_call: TRBV12-3/TRBV12-4
clone_size: -
j_call: TRBJ1-1
cdr3_nt: TGTGCCAGCAGTTTGTTCAGGGGCGAGCGAGCTTTCTTT
cdr3_aa: CASSLFRGERAFF